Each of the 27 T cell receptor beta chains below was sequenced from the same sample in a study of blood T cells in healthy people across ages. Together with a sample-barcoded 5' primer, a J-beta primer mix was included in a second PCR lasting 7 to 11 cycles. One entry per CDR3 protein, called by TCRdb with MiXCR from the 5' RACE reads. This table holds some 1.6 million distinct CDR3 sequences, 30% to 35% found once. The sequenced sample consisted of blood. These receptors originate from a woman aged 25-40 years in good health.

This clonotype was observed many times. The CDR3, as DNA: TGTGCCACCCTGCCCGGGACAGGTTCCTACGAGCAGTACTTC. It codes for CATLPGTGSYEQYF. The chain combines TRBV12-3 or TRBV12-4 with TRBJ2-7, with 8 bases identical to TRBD1. Losses at the gene ends were 10 bases for V and 1 base for J; bases not matched to a gene: 9. The CDR3 spans 14 residues.

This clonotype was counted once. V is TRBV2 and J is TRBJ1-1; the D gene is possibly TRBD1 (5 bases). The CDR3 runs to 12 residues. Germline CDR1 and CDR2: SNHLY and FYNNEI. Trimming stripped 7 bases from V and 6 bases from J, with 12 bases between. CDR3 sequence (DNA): TGTGCCAGCATGGGGGGAGGGTCTGAAGCTTTCTTT. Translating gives CASMGGGSEAFF.

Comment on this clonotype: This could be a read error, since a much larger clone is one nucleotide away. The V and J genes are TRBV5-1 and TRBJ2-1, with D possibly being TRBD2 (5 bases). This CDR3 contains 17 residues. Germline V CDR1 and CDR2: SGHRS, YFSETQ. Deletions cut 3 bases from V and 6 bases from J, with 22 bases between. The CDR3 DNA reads TGCGCCAGCAGCTCGGCCGTCGGCGCCACAGAGGGCAATGAGCAGTTCTTC. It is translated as CASSSAVGATEGNEQFF.

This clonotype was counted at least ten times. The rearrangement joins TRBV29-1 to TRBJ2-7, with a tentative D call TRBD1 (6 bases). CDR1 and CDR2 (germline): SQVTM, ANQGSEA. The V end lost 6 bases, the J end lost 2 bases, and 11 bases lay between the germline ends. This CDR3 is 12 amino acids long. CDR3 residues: CSVSQGTYEQYF. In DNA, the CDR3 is TGCAGCGTCTCACAGGGTACCTACGAGCAGTACTTC.

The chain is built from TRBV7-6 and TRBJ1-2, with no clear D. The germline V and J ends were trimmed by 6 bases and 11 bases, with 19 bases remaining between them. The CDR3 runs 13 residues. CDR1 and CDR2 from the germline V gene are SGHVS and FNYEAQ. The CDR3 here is CASSNPTDLVYTF. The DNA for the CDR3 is TGTGCCAGCAGTAATCCGACGGATCTGGTGTACACCTTC.

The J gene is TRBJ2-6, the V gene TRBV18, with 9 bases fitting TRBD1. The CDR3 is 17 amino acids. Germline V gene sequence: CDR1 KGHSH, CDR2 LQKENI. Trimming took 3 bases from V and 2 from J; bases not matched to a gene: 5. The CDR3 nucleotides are TGTGCCAGCTCACCGGGACAGGGATTCCCTGGGGCCAACGTCCTGACTTTC. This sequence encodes CASSPGQGFPGANVLTF.

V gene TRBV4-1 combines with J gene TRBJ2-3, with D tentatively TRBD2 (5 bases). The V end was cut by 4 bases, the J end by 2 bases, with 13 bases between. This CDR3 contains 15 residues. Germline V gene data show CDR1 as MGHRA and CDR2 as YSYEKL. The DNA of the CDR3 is TGCGCCAGCAGCCTCACAGCGGCAGTCACAGATACGCAGTATTTT. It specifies CASSLTAAVTDTQYF.

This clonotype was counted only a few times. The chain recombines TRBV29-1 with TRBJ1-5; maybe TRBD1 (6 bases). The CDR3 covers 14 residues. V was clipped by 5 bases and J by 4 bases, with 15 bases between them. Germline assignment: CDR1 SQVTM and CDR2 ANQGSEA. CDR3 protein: CSVIWQGPNQPQHF. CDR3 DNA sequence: TGCAGCGTTATCTGGCAGGGGCCGAATCAGCCCCAGCATTTT.

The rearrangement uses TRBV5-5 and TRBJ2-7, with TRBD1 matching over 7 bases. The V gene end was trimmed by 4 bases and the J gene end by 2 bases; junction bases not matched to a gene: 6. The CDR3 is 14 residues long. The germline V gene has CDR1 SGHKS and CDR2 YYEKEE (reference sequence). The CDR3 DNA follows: TGTGCCAGCAGCCCGGGACAGCCTACCTACGAGCAGTACTTC. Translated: CASSPGQPTYEQYF.

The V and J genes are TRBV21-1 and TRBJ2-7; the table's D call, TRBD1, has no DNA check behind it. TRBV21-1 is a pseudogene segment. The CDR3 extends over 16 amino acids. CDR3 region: CASSAGGWGDLYEQYF. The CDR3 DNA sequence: TGTGCCAGCAGTGCCGGGGGTTGGGGGGACCTCTACGAGCAGTACTTC.

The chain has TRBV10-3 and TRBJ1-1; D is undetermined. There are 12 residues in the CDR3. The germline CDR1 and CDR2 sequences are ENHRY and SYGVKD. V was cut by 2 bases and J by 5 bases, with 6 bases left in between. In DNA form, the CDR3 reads TGTGCCATCAGTGAGGGTTTAACTGAAGCTTTCTTT. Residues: CAISEGLTEAFF.

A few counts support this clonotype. The DNA for the CDR3 is TGTGCCACCAGCAGAATCAAGCGGCCCGATGAGCAGTTCTTC. Protein product: CATSRIKRPDEQFF. The chain employs TRBV15 and TRBJ2-1; D possibly corresponds to TRBD2 (5 bases). CDR1 is LNHNV, CDR2 YYDKDF, per germline (reference sequence). The CDR3 consists of 14 residues. V shed 2 bases and J shed 8 bases, with 13 bases lying between them. Complete variable domain (other parts from reference TRBV15 and TRBJ2-1): DAMVIQNPRYQVTQFGKPVTLSCSQTLNHNVMYWYQQKSSQAPKLLFHYYDKDFNNEADTPDNFQSRRPNTSFCFLDIRSPGLGDTAMYLCATSRIKRPDEQFFGPGTRLTVL.

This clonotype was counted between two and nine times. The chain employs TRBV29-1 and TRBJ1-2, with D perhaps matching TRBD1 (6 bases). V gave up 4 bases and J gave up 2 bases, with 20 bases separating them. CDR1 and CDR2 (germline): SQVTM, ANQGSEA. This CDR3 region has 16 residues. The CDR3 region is CSVVGARQDGNYGYTF. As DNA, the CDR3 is TGCAGCGTTGTGGGAGCAAGACAGGATGGGAACTATGGCTACACCTTC.

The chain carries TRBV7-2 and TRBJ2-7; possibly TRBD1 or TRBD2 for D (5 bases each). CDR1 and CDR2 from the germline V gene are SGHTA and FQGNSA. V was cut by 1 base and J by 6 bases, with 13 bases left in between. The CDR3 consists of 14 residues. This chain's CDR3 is CASSLETGTGEQYF. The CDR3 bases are TGTGCCAGCAGCTTAGAAACCGGGACCGGCGAGCAGTACTTC.

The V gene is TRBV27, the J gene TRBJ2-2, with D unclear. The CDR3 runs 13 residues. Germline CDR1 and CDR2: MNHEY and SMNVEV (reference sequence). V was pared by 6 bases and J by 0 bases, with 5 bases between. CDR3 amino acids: CASRTANTGELFF. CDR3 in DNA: TGTGCCAGCAGGACGGCGAACACCGGGGAGCTGTTTTTT.

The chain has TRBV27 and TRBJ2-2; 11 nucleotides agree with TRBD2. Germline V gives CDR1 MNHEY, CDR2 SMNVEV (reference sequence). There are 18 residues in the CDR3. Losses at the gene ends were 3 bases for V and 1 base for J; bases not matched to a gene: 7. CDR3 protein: CASSFSPGLAVNTGELFF. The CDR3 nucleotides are TGTGCCAGCAGTTTTTCCCCGGGACTAGCGGTGAACACCGGGGAGCTGTTTTTT.

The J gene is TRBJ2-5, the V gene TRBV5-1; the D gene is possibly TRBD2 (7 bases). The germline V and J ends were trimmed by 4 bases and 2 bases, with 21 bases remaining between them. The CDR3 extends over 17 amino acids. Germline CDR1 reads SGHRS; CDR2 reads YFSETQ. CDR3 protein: CASSLRTGGGPQETQYF. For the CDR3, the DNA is TGCGCCAGCAGCCTGCGAACTGGGGGGGGCCCACAAGAGACCCAGTACTTC. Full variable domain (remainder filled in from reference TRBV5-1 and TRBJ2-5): KAGVTQTPRYLIKTRGQQVTLSCSPISGHRSVSWYQQTPGQGLQFLFEYFSETQRNKGNFPGRFSGRQFSNSRSEMNVSTLELGDSALYLCASSLRTGGGPQETQYFGPGTRLLVL.

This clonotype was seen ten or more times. Here the CDR3 reads CASSESGVVVEQFF. The CDR3 nucleotides read TGTGCCAGCAGTGAATCAGGAGTAGTAGTTGAGCAGTTCTTC. The V call is TRBV25-1, the J call TRBJ2-1; D is ambiguous. CDR1 and CDR2 from the germline V gene are MGHDK and SYGVNS. Trimming removed 1 base from V and 9 bases from J, with 13 bases in between. The CDR3 length is 14 residues.

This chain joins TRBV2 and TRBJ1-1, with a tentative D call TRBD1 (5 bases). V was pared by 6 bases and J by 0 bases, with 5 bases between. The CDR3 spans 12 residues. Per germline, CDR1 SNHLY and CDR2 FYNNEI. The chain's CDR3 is CASRTVNTEAFF. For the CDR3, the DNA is TGTGCCAGCAGGACAGTGAACACTGAAGCTTTCTTT.

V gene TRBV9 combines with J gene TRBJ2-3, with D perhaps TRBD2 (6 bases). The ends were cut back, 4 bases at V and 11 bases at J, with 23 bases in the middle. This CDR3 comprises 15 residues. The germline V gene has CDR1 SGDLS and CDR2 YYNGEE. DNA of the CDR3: TGTGCCAGCAGCAAAGGGGACTTATTCCCAATTGAGCAGTATTTT. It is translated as CASSKGDLFPIEQYF.

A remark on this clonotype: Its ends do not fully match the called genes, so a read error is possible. The CDR3 nucleotides are TGCGCCCGCAGCCAAGTGGGACTAGCGAAAAGCACAGATACGCAGTATTTT. It encodes CARSQVGLAKSTDTQYF. This chain uses TRBV4-1 with TRBJ2-3, with 10 bases identical to TRBD2. The CDR3 has 17 amino acids. Germline CDR1 MGHRA, CDR2 YSYEKL.

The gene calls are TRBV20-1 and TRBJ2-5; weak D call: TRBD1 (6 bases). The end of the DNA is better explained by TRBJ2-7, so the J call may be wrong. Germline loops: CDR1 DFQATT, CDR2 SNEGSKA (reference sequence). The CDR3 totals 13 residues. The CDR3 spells CSADRDITYEQYF. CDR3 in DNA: TGCAGTGCTGACCGGGACATTACCTACGAGCAGTACTTC.

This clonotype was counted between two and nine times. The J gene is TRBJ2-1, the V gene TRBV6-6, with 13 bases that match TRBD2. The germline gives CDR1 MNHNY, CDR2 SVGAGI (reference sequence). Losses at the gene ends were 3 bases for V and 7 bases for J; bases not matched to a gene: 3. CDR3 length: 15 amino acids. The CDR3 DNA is TGTGCCAGCAGTTATGGACTAGCGGGGGATAATGAGCAGTTCTTC. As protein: CASSYGLAGDNEQFF.

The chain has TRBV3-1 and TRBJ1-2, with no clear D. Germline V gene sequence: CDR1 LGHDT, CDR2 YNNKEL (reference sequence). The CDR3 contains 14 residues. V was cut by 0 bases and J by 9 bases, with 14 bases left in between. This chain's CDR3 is CASSQDRRVSSYTF. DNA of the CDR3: TGTGCCAGCAGCCAAGATCGAAGGGTTTCCAGCTACACCTTC.

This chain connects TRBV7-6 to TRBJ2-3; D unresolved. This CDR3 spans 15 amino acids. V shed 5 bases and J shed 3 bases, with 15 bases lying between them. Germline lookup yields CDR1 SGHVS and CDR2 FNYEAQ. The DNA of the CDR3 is TGTGCCAGCAGCACCCGGACCCAGAGTACAGATACGCAGTATTTT. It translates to CASSTRTQSTDTQYF.

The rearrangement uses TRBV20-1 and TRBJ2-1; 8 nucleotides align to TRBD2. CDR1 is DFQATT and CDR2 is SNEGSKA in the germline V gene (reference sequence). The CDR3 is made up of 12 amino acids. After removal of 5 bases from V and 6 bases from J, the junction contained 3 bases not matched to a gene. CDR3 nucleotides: TGCAGTGCTTTTACTAGCGGCAATGAGCAGTTCTTC. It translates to CSAFTSGNEQFF.

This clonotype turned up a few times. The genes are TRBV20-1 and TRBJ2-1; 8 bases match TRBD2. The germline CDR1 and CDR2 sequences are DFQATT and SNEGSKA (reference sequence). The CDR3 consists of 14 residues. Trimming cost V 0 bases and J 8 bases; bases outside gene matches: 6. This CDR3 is CSARDEAGVDEQFF. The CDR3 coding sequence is TGCAGTGCTAGAGACGAAGCGGGGGTCGATGAGCAGTTCTTC.